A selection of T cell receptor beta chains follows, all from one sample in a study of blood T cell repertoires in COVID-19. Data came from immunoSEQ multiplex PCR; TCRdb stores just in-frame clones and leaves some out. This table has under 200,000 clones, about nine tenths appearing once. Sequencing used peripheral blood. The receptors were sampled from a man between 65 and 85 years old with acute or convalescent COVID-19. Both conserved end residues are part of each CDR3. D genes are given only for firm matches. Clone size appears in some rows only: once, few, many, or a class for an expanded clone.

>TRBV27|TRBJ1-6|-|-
TGTGCCAGCAGTGCCCGGGGGGGGACTAATTCACCCCTCCACTTT
CASSARGGTNSPLHF
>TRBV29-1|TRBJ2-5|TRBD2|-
TGCAGCGTTGGAAAGACTAGCGGGGGGCCCCAAGAGACCCAGTACTTC
CSVGKTSGGPQETQYF
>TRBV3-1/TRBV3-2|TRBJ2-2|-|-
TGTGCCAGCAGCCCAAGGGAGGCATGGAACACCGGGGAGCTGTTTTTT
CASSPREAWNTGELFF
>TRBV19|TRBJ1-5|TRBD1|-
TGTGCCAGTAACAGACAGGGAAATCAGCCCCAGCATTTT
CASNRQGNQPQHF
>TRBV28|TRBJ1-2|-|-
TGTGCCAGCAGGGAGAACTATGGCTACACCTTC
CASRENYGYTF
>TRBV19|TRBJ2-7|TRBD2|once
TGTGCCAGTAGCTTGCGACTAGCGGGACCAGCCTACGAGCAGTACTTC
CASSLRLAGPAYEQYF
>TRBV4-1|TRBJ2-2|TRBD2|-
TGCGCCAGCAGCCAATTGGTGGGAGGGGCCGGGGAGCTGTTTTTT
CASSQLVGGAGELFF
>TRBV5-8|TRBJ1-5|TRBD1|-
TGTGCCAGCAGCTTGGGTCAGGGGGATCAGCCCCAGCATTTT
CASSLGQGDQPQHF
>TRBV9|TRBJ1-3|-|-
TGTGCCAGCAGCCCGAGCGGGGCGTTGACTGGAAACACCATATATTTT
CASSPSGALTGNTIYF
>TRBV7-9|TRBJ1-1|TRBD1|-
TGTGCCAGCAGCCCCGGACAGGGGAACACTGAAGCTTTCTTT
CASSPGQGNTEAFF
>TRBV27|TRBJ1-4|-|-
TGTGCCAGCACCATAGGGGGGGGGAATGAAAAACTGTTTTTT
CASTIGGGNEKLFF
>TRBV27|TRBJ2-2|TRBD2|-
TGTGCCAGCAGTTTATCCCTAGCGGGAGTAGCCGGGGAGCTGTTTTTT
CASSLSLAGVAGELFF
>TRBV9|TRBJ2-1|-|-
TGTGCCAGCAGCGTAACATCGATGGCTAGCCAGCCCTACAATGAGCAGTTCTTC
CASSVTSMASQPYNEQFF
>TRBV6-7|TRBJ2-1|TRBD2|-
TGTGCCAGCAGTTACTCTGGACTAGCGGGCCCGAGCTCCTACAATGAGCAGTTCTTC
CASSYSGLAGPSSYNEQFF
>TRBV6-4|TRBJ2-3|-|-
TGTGCCAGCTCCGCCACGACAAGCACAGATACGCAGTATTTT
CASSATTSTDTQYF
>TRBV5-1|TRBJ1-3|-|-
TGCGCCAGCAGCTTGGCCGTTGCGAGCTCTGGAAACACCATATATTTT
CASSLAVASSGNTIYF
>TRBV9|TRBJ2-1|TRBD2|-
TGTGCCAGCAGCGTAGGACCGACTAGCGGAGACAATGAGCAGTTCTTC
CASSVGPTSGDNEQFF
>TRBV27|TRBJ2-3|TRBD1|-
TGTGCCAGCAGTTTAGATGACAGGGGGAGCACAGATACGCAGTATTTT
CASSLDDRGSTDTQYF
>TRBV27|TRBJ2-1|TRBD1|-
TGTGCCAGCAGTACTCGACAGGGGGCTTGGAATGAGCAGTTCTTC
CASSTRQGAWNEQFF
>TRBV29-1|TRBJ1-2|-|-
TGCAGCGTTGGCGGTGTAGGGGGGGGCACTACTAACTATGGCTACACCTTC
CSVGGVGGGTTNYGYTF
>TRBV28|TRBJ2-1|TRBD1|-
TGTGCCAGCTCCCGCCAGGGACAGGGGACTGAGCAGTTCTTC
CASSRQGQGTEQFF
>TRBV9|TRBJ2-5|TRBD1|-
TGTGCCAGCAGCGGAGGGACAGGGGATTACCAAGAGACCCAGTACTTC
CASSGGTGDYQETQYF
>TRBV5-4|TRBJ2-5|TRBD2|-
TGTGCCAGCAGCTTGGTGCGGGGGCAAGAGACCCAGTACTTC
CASSLVRGQETQYF
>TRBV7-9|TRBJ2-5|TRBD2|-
TGTGCCAGCAGCCGCCCACTAGCGGGAGTCGGAGGCCAGTACTTC
CASSRPLAGVGGQYF
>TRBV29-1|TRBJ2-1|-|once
TGCAGCGTTGCAAAGCTACTAAGCGCCAACAATGAGCAGTTCTTC
CSVAKLLSANNEQFF
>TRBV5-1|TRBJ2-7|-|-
TGCGCCACCAAGGAAGGGGCGTCAGCCTACGAGCAGTACTTC
CATKEGASAYEQYF
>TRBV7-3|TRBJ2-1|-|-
TGTGCCAGCAGCTTAGAGGCCCTAGTCCCCAATGAGCAGTTCTTC
CASSLEALVPNEQFF
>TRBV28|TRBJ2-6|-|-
TGTGCCAGCAGACAGTGGGGGGCCAACGTCCTGACTTTC
CASRQWGANVLTF
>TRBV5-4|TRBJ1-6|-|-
TGTGCCAGCAGTACCGACAGAGATAATTCACCCCTCCACTTT
CASSTDRDNSPLHF
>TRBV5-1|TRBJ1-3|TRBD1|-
TGCGCCAGCAGTCAGGGGGGAGTAGTTAACACCATATATTTT
CASSQGGVVNTIYF
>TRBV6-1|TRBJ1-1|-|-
TGTGCCAGCAGTGAAAGGGGCCGTTTGAACACTGAAGCTTTCTTT
CASSERGRLNTEAFF
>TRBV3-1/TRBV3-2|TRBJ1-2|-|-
TGTGCCAGCAGCCAACATGGGGGAGGGGACTATGGCTACACCTTC
CASSQHGGGDYGYTF
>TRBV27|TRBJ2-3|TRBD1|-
TGTGCCAGCAGTACAGGGGAAAGCACAGATACGCAGTATTTT
CASSTGESTDTQYF
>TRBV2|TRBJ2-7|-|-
TGTGCCAGCACCCCGTTTTCCCTCTACGAGCAGTACTTC
CASTPFSLYEQYF
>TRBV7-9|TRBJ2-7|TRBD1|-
TGTGCCAGCAGCGTACAGGGGGGCACCTACGAGCAGTACTTC
CASSVQGGTYEQYF
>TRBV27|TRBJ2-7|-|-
TGTGCCAGCAGGGACCTAGCCTCCTACGAGCAGTACTTC
CASRDLASYEQYF
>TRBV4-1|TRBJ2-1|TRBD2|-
TGCGCCAGCAGCCAAATGGGACTAGCGGCTTCCTACAATGAGCAGTTCTTC
CASSQMGLAASYNEQFF
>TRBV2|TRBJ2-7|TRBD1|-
TGTGCCAGCAGTTCACAGGGGTACGAGCAGTACTTC
CASSSQGYEQYF
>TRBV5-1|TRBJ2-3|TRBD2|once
TGCGCCAGCAGCCCCGGACTAGCGGAAGCAGATACGCAGTATTTT
CASSPGLAEADTQYF
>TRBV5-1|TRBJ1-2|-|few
TGCGCCAGCAGCTTGTCCCAGAACTATGGCTACACCTTC
CASSLSQNYGYTF
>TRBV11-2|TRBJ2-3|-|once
TGTGCCAGCACCCCGAGCGGTGATACGCAGTATTTT
CASTPSGDTQYF
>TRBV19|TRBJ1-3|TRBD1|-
TGTGCCAGTAGTATCGGCAGGGGGCTTGGAAACACCATATATTTT
CASSIGRGLGNTIYF
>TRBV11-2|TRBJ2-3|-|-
TGTGCCAGCAGCAAAGGCAGGCGCGATACGCAGTATTTT
CASSKGRRDTQYF
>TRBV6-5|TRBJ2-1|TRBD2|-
TGTGCCAGCAGTTGGGGGGGGAATGAGCAGTTCTTC
CASSWGGNEQFF
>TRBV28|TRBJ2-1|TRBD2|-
TGTGCCAGCAGAGGCGCGGGGGGGCCTATCAATGAGCAGTTCTTC
CASRGAGGPINEQFF
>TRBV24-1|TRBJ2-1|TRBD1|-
TGTGCCACCAGTGACCCCGGAGCGGGCTTCAGGGGGCGGCTCAATGAGCAGTTCTTC
CATSDPGAGFRGRLNEQFF
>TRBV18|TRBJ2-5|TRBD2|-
TGTGCCAGCTCAACCGGGACTAGCGTTGAGACCCAGTACTTC
CASSTGTSVETQYF